The 6 T cell receptor beta chains presented below share a single source sample, sequenced in a study of blood T cell repertoires in COVID-19. Sequenced by immunoSEQ multiplex PCR; TCRdb stores in-frame clones only, minus some. The table shows under 200,000 clones, with around 84% occurring only once. Sequenced sample: peripheral blood. These TCRs come from a man aged 40-50 years with acute or convalescent COVID-19.

The V and J genes are TRBV10-3 and TRBJ1-1; 9 positions agree with TRBD1. Germline trimming cut 7 bases from V and 1 base from J; bases unmatched to any gene: 7. The CDR3 runs 15 residues. From germline, CDR1 is ENHRY and CDR2 SYGVKD. The CDR3 loop reads CAITRTGEWNTEAFF. The CDR3, as DNA: TGTGCCATCACCCGGACAGGGGAATGGAACACTGAAGCTTTCTTT.

V is TRBV3-1 (or the pseudogene TRBV3-2) and J is TRBJ1-5, with 7 positions matching TRBD1. V lost 2 bases to trimming and J lost 10 bases; unmatched junction nucleotides: 11. Germline loops: CDR1 LGHDT, CDR2 YNNKEL (reference sequence). The CDR3 contains 15 residues. CDR3 coding DNA: TGTGCCAGCAGCCAATTTGGACAGGCCCACCAACCCCAGCATTTT. Translating it yields CASSQFGQAHQPQHF.

V gene TRBV27 combines with J gene TRBJ1-1; the match to TRBD1 covers 7 bases. The trim removed 6 bases at V and 4 bases at J, leaving 11 bases unmatched. The germline gives CDR1 MNHEY, CDR2 SMNVEV (reference sequence). The CDR3 runs 15 residues. The CDR3 nucleotides read TGTGCCAGCAGCCTCCAACAGGGGTTTGGCACTGAAGCTTTCTTT. Amino acid sequence: CASSLQQGFGTEAFF.

This clone was seen once. The same CDR3 is also encoded by other DNA sequences in this sample. This sequence joins TRBV6-5 and TRBJ2-2; TRBD2 matches 7 bases. Germline V gene lookup returns CDR1 MNHEY and CDR2 SVGAGI. The CDR3 has 14 amino acids. V lost 6 bases, J lost 0 bases, and 1 base stayed unmatched. The chain's CDR3 is CASRGGANTGELFF. As DNA, the CDR3 is TGTGCCAGCAGGGGGGGGGCGAACACCGGGGAGCTGTTTTTT.

The chain has TRBV27 and TRBJ1-6, with D unclear. The ends were cut back, 3 bases at V and 7 bases at J, with 13 bases in the middle. The CDR3 runs 15 residues. Germline V gives CDR1 MNHEY, CDR2 SMNVEV (reference sequence). The CDR3 spells CASSLRSASNSPLHF. CDR3 DNA sequence: TGTGCCAGCAGTTTGCGTTCAGCGTCAAATTCACCCCTCCACTTT.

The rearrangement links TRBV19 to TRBJ2-5; 7 positions agree with TRBD2. Looked up from germline, CDR1 is LNHDA and CDR2 is SQIVND (reference sequence). The J segment lost 1 base and the V segment lost 10 bases, leaving 9 bases of the junction unmatched. The CDR3 contains 14 residues. Here the CDR3 DNA reads TGTGCCACCAGAGCGGGGCGCTTCCAAGAGACCCAGTACTTC. This gives the protein CATRAGRFQETQYF.